What follows describes a single T cell receptor (beta chain). TCRdb's copy holds only in-frame clones and misses some; the assay was immunoSEQ multiplex PCR. The sample gives about 280,000 clones, 85% of which show up once; roughly 2.6% is in the top ten. Trimming left V 6 bases short and J 0 bases short, with 15 bases between. From germline, CDR1 is SGHVS and CDR2 FQNEAQ. The CDR3 sequence is 16 residues long. This sample is part of a study of blood T cell repertoires in COVID-19. Sequencing was performed on PBMCs or T cells enriched from blood (not recorded which). The chain combines TRBV7-8 with TRBJ1-3, with a weak D call TRBD1 (5 bases). The TCR originated in a woman aged 50 to 60 who had recovered from COVID-19. The CDR3 region is CASRRGGDYSGNTIYF. The CDR3 bases are TGTGCCAGCAGACGCGGTGGGGACTACTCTGGAAACACCATATATTTT. Using reference TRBV7-8 and TRBJ1-3 for the parts outside the CDR3, the full variable domain is GAGVSQSPRYKVAKRGQDVALRCDPISGHVSLFWYQQALGQGPEFLTYFQNEAQLDKSGLPSDRFFAERPEGSVSTLKIQRTQQEDSAVYLCASRRGGDYSGNTIYFGEGSWLTVV.